One sample yielded the 23 T cell receptor beta chains listed below, sequenced in a study of T cells in Graves' hyperthyroidism and ophthalmopathy. TCR beta CDR3 regions were amplified from RNA transcripts. HTBI primers were employed in a first-round RT-PCR of the TCR CDR3. One entry per CDR3 protein results from TCRdb running MiXCR on the multiplex PCR reads. This table has about 380,000 distinct CDR3 sequences, less than 20% appearing once. Sequencing was carried out using blood. These TCRs come from a man between 18 and 29 years old with Graves' ophthalmopathy.

As to this clonotype: This clone may be a read error of a much larger clone one base away. V and J are TRBV6-2 or TRBV6-3 and TRBJ2-3; tentative D call: TRBD1 (5 bases). The CDR3 runs to 15 residues. Trimming took off 7 bases at V and 4 bases at J, with 18 bases between the two ends. From germline, CDR1 is MNHEY and CDR2 SVGEGT. CDR3 amino acids: CASTRWVGESDTQYF. CDR3 sequence (DNA): TGTGCCAGCACCAGATGGGTAGGGGAATCAGATACGCAGTATTTT.

This clonotype has ten or more counts. This chain uses TRBV3-1 with TRBJ1-5; perhaps TRBD1 as D (5 bases). The V end lost 4 bases, the J end lost 2 bases, and 12 bases lay between the germline ends. Germline assignment: CDR1 LGHDT and CDR2 YNNKEL (reference sequence). The CDR3 covers 15 residues. CDR3 sequence reads: CASSLGAGGNQPQHF. CDR3 nucleotide sequence: TGTGCCAGCAGCCTAGGGGCCGGCGGCAATCAGCCCCAGCATTTT.

This clonotype was recorded only once. One end of the junction is discordant with germline, which a read error may explain. This CDR3 reads CASPPGGVPQETQYF. The CDR3 DNA is TGTGCCAGCCCACCGGGAGGGGTTCCTCAAGAGACCCAGTACTTC. The chain uses TRBV18 and TRBJ2-5; 8 positions match TRBD2. Germline CDR1 reads KGHSH; CDR2 reads LQKENI. This CDR3 region has 15 residues. Full variable domain (remainder filled in from reference TRBV18 and TRBJ2-5): NAGVMQNPRHLVRRRGQEARLRCSPMKGHSHVYWYRQLPEEGLKFMVYLQKENIIDESGMPKERFSAEFPKEGPSILRIQQVVRGDSAAYFCASPPGGVPQETQYFGPGTRLLVL.

This clonotype appeared many times. The genes are TRBV2 and TRBJ1-1; TRBD1 aligns across 8 bases. Germline V gene data show CDR1 as SNHLY and CDR2 as FYNNEI. CDR3 length equals 15 residues. V dropped 3 bases and J dropped 5; count of bases not matched to a gene: 8. The CDR3 here is CASSEGQDDFTEAFF. CDR3 nucleotide sequence: TGTGCCAGCAGTGAGGGACAGGATGATTTTACTGAAGCTTTCTTT. The full variable domain, in which reference TRBV2 and TRBJ1-1 provide the parts outside the CDR3, is EPEVTQTPSHQVTQMGQEVILRCVPISNHLYFYWYRQILGQKVEFLVSFYNNEISEKSEIFDDQFSVERPDGSNFTLKIRSTKLEDSAMYFCASSEGQDDFTEAFFGQGTRLTVV.

This clonotype has a count of ten or more. This chain uses TRBV28 with TRBJ1-3; tentative D call: TRBD1 (5 bases). Trimming stripped 2 bases from V and 3 bases from J, with 11 bases between. The germline V gene encodes CDR1 MDHEN and CDR2 SYDVKM. The CDR3 length is 15 residues. The CDR3, as DNA: TGTGCCAGCAGTTTAGGGGGGACGGATGGAAACACCATATATTTT. It specifies CASSLGGTDGNTIYF.

This chain's CDR3 is CASSSRPPGTGLLDTQYF. CDR3 in DNA: TGTGCCAGCAGTTCGCGCCCCCCCGGGACAGGGCTTTTGGATACGCAGTATTTT. The J gene is TRBJ2-3, the V gene TRBV27, with 9 bases lining up with TRBD1. Germline loops: CDR1 MNHEY, CDR2 SMNVEV (reference sequence). This CDR3 region has 18 residues. Trimming removed 4 bases from V and 6 bases from J; junction bases left unmatched: 17.

This clonotype was counted a few times. V usage is TRBV5-6 and J usage is TRBJ1-6; possible D gene TRBD1, 5 bases. This CDR3 is built from 16 residues. Trimming stripped 3 bases from V and 3 bases from J, with 13 bases between. From germline, CDR1 is SGHDT and CDR2 YYEEEE. CDR3 sequence (DNA): TGTGCCAGCAGCTCAACGACAGAGGACTATAATTCACCCCTCCACTTT. It yields the protein CASSSTTEDYNSPLHF.

The genes are TRBV6-4 and TRBJ2-3; 13 positions agree with TRBD2. The trim removed 8 bases at V and 4 bases at J, leaving 3 bases unmatched. The CDR3 extends over 14 amino acids. Germline V CDR1 and CDR2: MRHNA, SNTAGT. CDR3 protein: CASGTSGDADTQYF. The CDR3 DNA is TGTGCCAGCGGGACTAGCGGGGATGCAGATACGCAGTATTTT.

This clonotype occurred many times. V gene TRBV24-1 combines with J gene TRBJ2-5; 7 bases match TRBD2. With 9 bases clipped from V and 4 bases from J, the junction kept 7 bases outside the gene matches. The CDR3 sequence is 13 residues long. CDR1 is KGHDR and CDR2 is SFDVKD in the germline V gene. The CDR3, as DNA: TGTGCCACCGCCCCCGGGGGGAGAGAGACCCAGTACTTC. Translation: CATAPGGRETQYF.

In this sample, this clonotype turned up many times. V and J are TRBV11-2 and TRBJ2-7; 7 bases agree with TRBD2. The J segment lost 4 bases and the V segment lost 5 bases, leaving 8 bases of the junction unmatched. This CDR3 has 14 residues. From germline, CDR1 is SGHAT and CDR2 FQNNGV. In DNA form, the CDR3 reads TGTGCCAGCAGCCCTTCGGCCGGGGGGTACGAGCAGTACTTC. This encodes CASSPSAGGYEQYF.

For this clonotype: A much larger clone is a single base away; this may be a read error. The rearrangement uses TRBV3-1 and TRBJ1-2, with D maybe TRBD1 (6 bases). Between the trimmed V and J ends, which lost 7 bases and 9 bases, there was a span of 15 bases. This CDR3 is 12 amino acids long. Germline values: CDR1 LGHDT, CDR2 YNNKEL (reference sequence). The CDR3 reads CASTAPGGSYTF. The DNA of the CDR3 is TGTGCCAGCACCGCGCCTGGGGGCAGCTACACCTTC.

The genes are TRBV27 and TRBJ1-2; D uncertain. Germline V gene data show CDR1 as MNHEY and CDR2 as SMNVEV (reference sequence). The CDR3 is made up of 10 amino acids. Between the trimmed V and J ends, which lost 5 bases and 8 bases, there was a span of 6 bases. In nucleotides, the CDR3 is TGTGCCAGCAGTCATTCAGGCTACACCTTC. This codes for CASSHSGYTF.

The chain has TRBV4-1 and TRBJ2-2, with D perhaps given as TRBD1 or TRBD2 (6 bases each). From germline, CDR1 is MGHRA and CDR2 YSYEKL. V lost 2 bases and J lost 8, with 15 bases in between. CDR3 length: 15 amino acids. CDR3 coding DNA: TGCGCCAGCAGCCAACGAACACGGGGGCAGGGGGAGCTGTTTTTT. It encodes CASSQRTRGQGELFF.

This clonotype was counted many times. The CDR3, as DNA: TGCAGTGCTAGCAATTTGGGGATGAACACTGAAGCTTTCTTT. Its translation: CSASNLGMNTEAFF. The V and J genes are TRBV20-1 and TRBJ1-1; no firm D call. Per the germline V gene, CDR1 is DFQATT and CDR2 is SNEGSKA (reference sequence). There are 14 residues in the CDR3. Trimming shortened V by 3 bases and J by 0 bases, and 11 bases separated the two germline ends.

This sequence joins TRBV5-1 and TRBJ2-7; the D gene is possibly TRBD1 (7 bases). V lost 3 bases to trimming and J lost 6 bases, with 16 bases between them. The CDR3 extends over 14 amino acids. The germline CDR1 and CDR2 sequences are SGHRS and YFSETQ. Here the CDR3 reads CASSWGAGGFEQYF. CDR3 DNA sequence: TGCGCCAGCAGCTGGGGGGCAGGGGGGTTCGAGCAGTACTTC. Based on the CDR3 plus reference TRBV5-1 and TRBJ2-7, the full variable domain is KAGVTQTPRYLIKTRGQQVTLSCSPISGHRSVSWYQQTPGQGLQFLFEYFSETQRNKGNFPGRFSGRQFSNSRSEMNVSTLELGDSALYLCASSWGAGGFEQYFGPGTRLTVT.

The CDR3 protein is CSAPGTADYNEQFF. CDR3 coding DNA: TGCAGTGCCCCAGGGACAGCAGATTACAATGAGCAGTTCTTC. This chain uses TRBV20-1 with TRBJ2-1; 7 nucleotides match TRBD1. CDR1 and CDR2 (germline): DFQATT, SNEGSKA (reference sequence). This CDR3 is built from 14 residues. J gave up 4 bases and V 6 bases, and 9 bases lay outside the gene matches.

The sample holds many counts of this clonotype. The chain combines TRBV7-9 with TRBJ2-2; 9 bases fit TRBD1. The CDR3 runs to 17 residues. Trimming cost V 6 bases and J 1 base; bases outside gene matches: 9. Germline CDR1 and CDR2: SEHNR and FQNEAQ (reference sequence). In DNA, the CDR3 is TGTGCCAGCAGACCACCGGGACAGGGACTGAACACCGGGGAGCTGTTTTTT. Protein sequence: CASRPPGQGLNTGELFF.

This clonotype was observed many times. CDR3 sequence (DNA): TGCGCCAGCAGCTGGACAGGACCACGTATTTTTTACACTGAAGCTTTCTTT. It is translated as CASSWTGPRIFYTEAFF. The chain employs TRBV5-1 and TRBJ1-1, with 7 bases matching TRBD1. With V trimmed by 3 bases and J by 3 bases, 14 bases remained unmatched. The CDR3 covers 17 residues. The V gene's germline CDR1 is SGHRS and CDR2 YFSETQ.

The chain recombines TRBV29-1 with TRBJ2-2; 8 positions match TRBD1. Germline trimming cut 4 bases from V and 2 bases from J; bases unmatched to any gene: 3. Germline values: CDR1 SQVTM, CDR2 ANQGSEA. The CDR3 runs to 14 residues. DNA for the CDR3: TGCAGCGTTGTAACAGGGGGAAACACCGGGGAGCTGTTTTTT. This codes for CSVVTGGNTGELFF.

This clonotype was recorded many times. The chain combines TRBV2 with TRBJ2-7; D is perhaps TRBD1 or TRBD2 (5 bases each). The germline V and J ends were trimmed by 2 bases and 6 bases, with 14 bases remaining between them. Looked up from germline, CDR1 is SNHLY and CDR2 is FYNNEI. The CDR3 is 14 amino acids. The CDR3 region is CASSEIWGYSEQYF. DNA for the CDR3: TGTGCCAGCAGTGAAATCTGGGGGTACTCCGAGCAGTACTTC.

In the case of this clonotype: The junction differs from germline at one of its ends, possibly a read error. This chain uses TRBV7-3 with TRBJ1-2; D perhaps matches TRBD1 (5 bases). The CDR3 contains 15 residues. Germline V gene lookup returns CDR1 SGHTA and CDR2 FQGTGA. The CDR3 DNA follows: TGCGCCAGCAGCCCTGAGGGGTACCTTTCCTATGGCTACACCTTC. This translates into CASSPEGYLSYGYTF.

In its sample, this clonotype was seen a few times. V gene TRBV6-1 combines with J gene TRBJ1-6, with 9 bases fitting TRBD1. Germline CDR1 and CDR2: MNHNS and SASEGT. V was clipped by 7 bases and J by 10 bases; unmatched bases: 17. The CDR3 extends over 17 amino acids. In nucleotides, the CDR3 is TGTGCCAGCACCCTCCCCTCCGGGACAGGGCTAGGGTCACCCCTCCACTTT. It codes for CASTLPSGTGLGSPLHF.

Of note for this clonotype: An end of the junction differs from the germline gene, which may be a read error. The CDR3 DNA reads as TGTGCCAGCAATTTATCCAGGCCTAGGAGGGATACGCAGTATTTT. It specifies CASNLSRPRRDTQYF. The rearrangement uses TRBV27 and TRBJ2-3; tentatively, D is TRBD2 (5 bases). There are 15 residues in the CDR3. Germline CDR1 is MNHEY and CDR2 is SMNVEV (reference sequence).